This entry lists 8 T cell receptor beta chains sequenced from one sample in a study of blood T cell repertoires in COVID-19. TCRdb's copy holds only in-frame clones and misses some; the assay was immunoSEQ multiplex PCR. The sample has roughly 400,000 clones, nearly 90% seen once. The specimen sequenced was PBMCs or T cells enriched from blood (not recorded which). The receptors were gathered from a woman aged 18-29 years who had been exposed to COVID-19.

The chain couples TRBV7-8 to TRBJ2-6; no clear D gene. V was trimmed by 3 bases and J by 2 bases, leaving 5 bases between them. This CDR3 is built from 14 residues. From germline, CDR1 is SGHVS and CDR2 FQNEAQ. This CDR3 reads CASSFAAGANVLTF. CDR3 DNA sequence: TGTGCCAGCAGCTTCGCAGCTGGGGCCAACGTCCTGACTTTC.

This chain joins TRBV10-3 and TRBJ1-1; 9 bases map to TRBD1. Germline trimming cut 5 bases from V and 5 bases from J; bases unmatched to any gene: 6. This CDR3 has 14 amino acids. Germline assignment: CDR1 ENHRY and CDR2 SYGVKD. The CDR3 sequence is CAISPGQGKTEAFF. CDR3 sequence (DNA): TGTGCCATCAGTCCGGGACAGGGTAAAACTGAAGCTTTCTTT.

The gene calls are TRBV21-1 and TRBJ1-6; TRBD1, the table's D call, lacks a check against the DNA. TRBV21-1 represents a pseudogene. This CDR3 has 19 amino acids. The CDR3 DNA sequence: TGTGCCAGCAGCAATGGTTACAGTTTGCCGAGCTCCTATAATTCACCCCTCCACTTT. Translated: CASSNGYSLPSSYNSPLHF.

The J gene is TRBJ1-4, the V gene TRBV18; 8 bases match TRBD1. J was trimmed by 5 bases and V by 3 bases; bases with no gene match: 2. Germline CDR1 and CDR2: KGHSH and LQKENI. CDR3 length equals 14 residues. The CDR3 is CASSPGQENEKLFF. The CDR3 DNA reads TGTGCCAGCTCACCGGGACAGGAAAATGAAAAACTGTTTTTT.

This rearrangement joins TRBV10-1 to TRBJ2-7; 7 positions match TRBD1. The germline CDR1 and CDR2 sequences are WNHNN and SYGVQD (reference sequence). The CDR3 covers 12 residues. After removal of 8 bases from V and 4 bases from J, the junction contained 5 bases not matched to a gene. The CDR3, as DNA: TGCGCCAGCGGACAGGATCATTACGAGCAGTACTTC. Translated, it gives CASGQDHYEQYF.

The rearrangement uses TRBV19 and TRBJ2-1; the match to TRBD1 covers 8 bases. This CDR3 is 15 amino acids long. V dropped 2 bases and J dropped 2; count of bases not matched to a gene: 2. CDR1 is LNHDA and CDR2 is SQIVND in the germline V gene (reference sequence). The CDR3, as DNA: TGTGCCAGTAGTATAACAGGGGGTCCCTACAATGAGCAGTTCTTC. The encoded protein is CASSITGGPYNEQFF.

This CDR3 reads CAWRNLGANGNTIYF. In DNA form, the CDR3 reads TGTGCCTGGAGAAACCTGGGGGCTAATGGAAACACCATATATTTT. The chain is built from TRBV30 and TRBJ1-3, with a possible D match to TRBD1 (6 bases). Germline V gives CDR1 GTSNPN, CDR2 SVGIG (reference sequence). CDR3 size: 15 residues. Between the trimmed V and J ends, which lost 3 bases and 3 bases, there was a span of 15 bases.

CDR3 residues: CASSPGTGGAGQETQYF. As DNA, the CDR3 is TGTGCCAGCAGCCCAGGGACAGGGGGTGCGGGCCAAGAGACCCAGTACTTC. The rearrangement joins TRBV11-2 to TRBJ2-5; 11 bases agree with TRBD1. CDR3 size: 17 residues. From germline, CDR1 is SGHAT and CDR2 FQNNGV. V lost 5 bases to trimming and J lost 1 base; unmatched junction nucleotides: 9.